This TCR beta chain was retrieved from a study of PD-L1 blockade in urothelial cancer. Looking at the study overall: Blood underwent analysis 3 weeks (second dose) and 6 weeks after treatment began. Blood gave a median about 150,000 T cells.

Profiling relied on immunoSEQ multiplex PCR, and the TCRdb table lists in-frame clones only, not all of them. Of 53,000 or so clones listed, approximately 86% were seen once; the top ten hold 15% to 20%. Patients were living with locally advanced or metastatic urothelial carcinoma. V was pared by 8 bases and J by 3 bases, with 13 bases between. The CDR3 is 12 amino acids. The germline V gene has CDR1 SQVTM and CDR2 ANQGSEA. The chain couples TRBV29-1 to TRBJ1-2, with a possible D match to TRBD1 (5 bases). The origin of this receptor is a man aged 55-75 years with urothelial cancer. Sequenced here: PBMCs, sampled around atezolizumab (anti-PD-L1) treatment. CDR3 loop: CSIRVPDYGYTF. The CDR3 DNA reads as TGCAGCATCAGGGTCCCGGACTATGGCTACACCTTC.